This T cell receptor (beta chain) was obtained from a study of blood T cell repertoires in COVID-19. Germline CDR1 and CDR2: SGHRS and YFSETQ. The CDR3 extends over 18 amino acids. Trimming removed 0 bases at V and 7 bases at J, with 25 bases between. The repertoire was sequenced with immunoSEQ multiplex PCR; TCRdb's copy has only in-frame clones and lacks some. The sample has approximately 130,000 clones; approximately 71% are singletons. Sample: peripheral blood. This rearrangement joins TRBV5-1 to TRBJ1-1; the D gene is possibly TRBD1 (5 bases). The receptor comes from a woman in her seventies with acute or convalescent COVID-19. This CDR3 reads CASSLEGSGREMSGEAFF. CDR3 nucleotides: TGCGCCAGCAGCTTGGAGGGGTCGGGCAGGGAAATGTCGGGTGAAGCTTTCTTT.